These 21 T cell receptor beta chains share one sample of origin, sequenced in a study of identical twins. TCRdb called the 5' RACE reads again in MiXCR, with one record for every CDR3 protein. The sample lists 520,000 or so distinct CDR3 sequences, roughly a fifth seen once, with roughly 0.91% in the top ten. These data also featured in a second study, about T cells expressing NK-cell markers.

Sequencing input: CD4+ T cells sorted from blood. The receptors were gathered from a woman aged 18-29 years in good health.

This chain connects TRBV5-1 to TRBJ2-2; the D gene is possibly TRBD1 (6 bases). Trimming took off 3 bases at V and 0 bases at J, with 18 bases between the two ends. Per germline, CDR1 SGHRS and CDR2 YFSETQ. The CDR3 loop spans 18 amino acids. CDR3 nucleotide sequence: TGCGCCAGCAGCTACGTAAAGAGTTGGACAGCGAACACCGGGGAGCTGTTTTTT. It codes for CASSYVKSWTANTGELFF.

The J gene is TRBJ1-2, the V gene TRBV12-3 or TRBV12-4; D is undetermined. The ends were cut back, 4 bases at V and 7 bases at J, with 7 bases in the middle. The length of the CDR3 is 11 residues. For the CDR3, the DNA is TGTGCCAGCAGTTCAGTTACTGGCTACACCTTC. Translated: CASSSVTGYTF.

The chain has TRBV18 and TRBJ2-7; 8 bases line up with TRBD1. V trimming: 0 bases; J trimming: 4 bases; junction bases outside the gene matches: 5. Per germline, CDR1 KGHSH and CDR2 LQKENI. This CDR3 has 15 amino acids. CDR3 nucleotide sequence: TGTGCCAGCTCACCACCGGGCGACAGGGGATACGAGCAGTACTTC. Protein: CASSPPGDRGYEQYF.

There are a few counts of this clonotype. The V gene is TRBV20-1, the J gene TRBJ2-5, with TRBD2 matching over 9 bases. V gave up 3 bases and J gave up 5 bases; unmatched junction bases: 7. Germline loops: CDR1 DFQATT, CDR2 SNEGSKA (reference sequence). CDR3 length: 14 residues. In DNA form, the CDR3 reads TGCAGTGCTAGGGATATGCGGGGGGGGGAGACCCAGTACTTC. Translating gives CSARDMRGGETQYF.

This chain connects TRBV6-2 or TRBV6-3 to TRBJ2-5; 9 bases align to TRBD1. Germline V gene sequence: CDR1 MNHEY, CDR2 SVGEGT. The trim removed 8 bases at V and 2 bases at J, leaving 3 bases unmatched. The CDR3 totals 13 residues. Here the CDR3 DNA reads TGTGCCAGCGGCGGACAGGGGCAAGAGACCCAGTACTTC. Translating it yields CASGGQGQETQYF.

As to this clonotype: One end of the junction is discordant with germline, which a read error may explain. The genes are TRBV5-6 and TRBJ2-5; D is perhaps TRBD2 (5 bases). The germline CDR1 and CDR2 sequences are SGHDT and YYEEEE. The CDR3 has 14 amino acids. CDR3 residues: CSSSRGLNEETQYF. CDR3 bases: TGTTCCAGCAGCCGAGGGCTTAATGAGGAGACCCAGTACTTC.

V is TRBV6-5 and J is TRBJ2-7; D possibly corresponds to TRBD2 (6 bases). CDR3 length: 16 residues. Looked up from germline, CDR1 is MNHEY and CDR2 is SVGAGI. V was pared by 3 bases and J by 0 bases, with 15 bases between. The CDR3 DNA sequence: TGTGCCAGCAGTTATGCTAGCGCTGAGGGCTCCTACGAGCAGTACTTC. Translating it yields CASSYASAEGSYEQYF.

This chain uses TRBV7-2 with TRBJ2-1; 7 bases fit TRBD1. The CDR3 consists of 14 residues. CDR1 is SGHTA, CDR2 FQGNSA, per germline. V lost 3 bases, J lost 3 bases, and 2 bases stayed unmatched. DNA for the CDR3: TGTGCCAGCAGCTTTGACAGGGTCTACAATGAGCAGTTCTTC. Protein: CASSFDRVYNEQFF.

This clonotype was observed a handful of times. The V and J genes are TRBV7-2 and TRBJ2-2; 10 bases are shared with TRBD2. The germline V gene encodes CDR1 SGHTA and CDR2 FQGNSA. This CDR3 comprises 17 residues. Trimming cost V 5 bases and J 5 bases; bases outside gene matches: 11. CDR3 amino acids: CASSRSGVAGGTGELFF. The CDR3 region has the DNA TGTGCCAGCAGCCGCTCGGGGGTAGCGGGAGGTACCGGGGAGCTGTTTTTT.

The chain is built from TRBV12-3 or TRBV12-4 and TRBJ2-6, with D unresolved. This CDR3 has 15 residues. Trimming pared 5 bases from V and 4 bases from J, leaving 12 bases between. The CDR3 region is CASSPYTPGANVLTF. CDR3 bases: TGTGCCAGCAGTCCCTATACACCAGGGGCCAACGTCCTGACTTTC.

This clonotype showed up just a few times. This sequence joins TRBV5-1 and TRBJ2-1, with TRBD1 matching 10 bases. CDR1 is SGHRS and CDR2 is YFSETQ in the germline V gene. The CDR3 length is 15 residues. V gave up 5 bases and J gave up 8 bases; unmatched junction bases: 10. CDR3 sequence (DNA): TGCGCCAGCAGTACCGGGACAGGGGTAACTCATGAGCAGTTCTTC. It encodes CASSTGTGVTHEQFF.

This clonotype was observed a handful of times. The V and J genes are TRBV20-1 and TRBJ2-3; TRBD1 might be the D (6 bases). CDR3 length: 13 residues. The germline V gene encodes CDR1 DFQATT and CDR2 SNEGSKA (reference sequence). Trimming cost V 4 bases and J 7 bases, with 15 bases left between them. The CDR3 region has the DNA TGCAGTGCTATAGGGGGTATTGGGAATACGCAGTATTTT. Translated, it gives CSAIGGIGNTQYF.

This clonotype was seen a handful of times. This chain uses TRBV20-1 with TRBJ1-2; possible D gene TRBD1, 6 bases. This CDR3 is built from 13 residues. Germline V lookup: CDR1 DFQATT, CDR2 SNEGSKA (reference sequence). V lost 3 bases to trimming and J lost 5 bases, with 13 bases between them. CDR3 in amino acids: CSASGGQVYGYTF. CDR3 sequence (DNA): TGCAGTGCTAGCGGGGGGCAGGTTTATGGCTACACCTTC.

The J gene is TRBJ2-7, the V gene TRBV7-2; D gene ambiguous. V was cut by 3 bases and J by 3 bases, with 9 bases left in between. Per germline, CDR1 SGHTA and CDR2 FQGNSA. The CDR3 extends over 13 amino acids. The CDR3 region is CASSLVNSYEQYF. The DNA for the CDR3 is TGTGCCAGCAGCTTGGTCAATAGCTACGAGCAGTACTTC.

The chain uses TRBV20-1 and TRBJ2-3; 8 bases match TRBD2. The CDR3 consists of 16 residues. CDR1 and CDR2 (germline): DFQATT, SNEGSKA (reference sequence). V shed 4 bases and J 0 bases; nucleotides not matched to a gene: 9. CDR3 residues: CSATATSATSTDTQYF. For the CDR3, the DNA is TGCAGTGCTACCGCGACTAGCGCCACTAGCACAGATACGCAGTATTTT.

A few counts support this clonotype. The chain recombines TRBV7-2 with TRBJ1-5, with D uncertain. CDR1 is SGHTA, CDR2 FQGNSA, per germline. This CDR3 has 15 amino acids. The V end lost 1 base, the J end lost 4 bases, and 11 bases lay between the germline ends. Here the CDR3 reads CASSLESWENQPQHF. CDR3 nucleotide sequence: TGTGCCAGCAGCTTAGAGTCCTGGGAAAATCAGCCCCAGCATTTT.

In this sample, this clonotype turned up a few times. The genes are TRBV29-1 and TRBJ2-7, with 10 bases aligning to TRBD2. There are 14 residues in the CDR3. Trimming removed 6 bases from V and 9 bases from J; junction bases left unmatched: 14. CDR1 is SQVTM, CDR2 ANQGSEA, per germline. CDR3 DNA sequence: TGCAGCGTCGCCGAGGGTAGCGGGAGGTCTCCGCAGTACTTC. Its translation is CSVAEGSGRSPQYF.

The genes are TRBV7-8 and TRBJ1-5, with a tentative D call TRBD1 (5 bases). The V gene lost 2 bases and the J gene lost 0 bases, with 17 bases spanning the gap. CDR1 is SGHVS and CDR2 is FQNEAQ in the germline V gene. The CDR3 runs to 18 residues. CDR3 loop: CASSLRTSPQNSNQPQHF. In DNA form, the CDR3 reads TGTGCCAGCAGCTTAAGGACATCACCTCAAAATAGCAATCAGCCCCAGCATTTT.

This clonotype has more than one count but fewer than ten. This chain links TRBV20-1 with TRBJ2-7; 10 nucleotides line up with TRBD1. CDR1 and CDR2 (germline): DFQATT, SNEGSKA (reference sequence). Trimming took 6 bases from V and 3 from J; bases not matched to a gene: 5. There are 13 residues in the CDR3. CDR3 in DNA: TGCAGTGCCGAACGGGACAGGGGCTACGAGCAGTACTTC. Its protein product is CSAERDRGYEQYF.

A remark on this clonotype: Germline and junction disagree at one end, which may indicate a read error. In DNA, the CDR3 is TGTGCCAGCAGTCTAGCGGGGGTAGAGTACGAGCAGTACTTC. Translating it yields CASSLAGVEYEQYF. The chain is built from TRBV12-3 or TRBV12-4 and TRBJ2-7, with TRBD2 identical over 10 bases. This CDR3 comprises 14 residues.

This clonotype was seen many times. This chain connects TRBV5-1 to TRBJ1-2; D gene ambiguous. Trimming stripped 2 bases from V and 2 bases from J, with 7 bases between. This CDR3 is 13 amino acids long. The germline CDR1 and CDR2 sequences are SGHRS and YFSETQ. The CDR3 sequence: CASSLSSNYGYTF. The CDR3, as DNA: TGCGCCAGCAGCTTATCCTCCAACTATGGCTACACCTTC.